These T cell receptor beta chains were read from a single sample in a study of technical replicates of blood from several donors. TCRdb keeps only in-frame clones here, not all; method: immunoSEQ multiplex PCR. The data contain tens of thousands of clones, roughly 96% of them singletons. Sequencing used T cells isolated from PBMCs. Source of these receptors: a human donor in good health. Both conserved end residues are part of each CDR3. D genes are given only for firm matches. The listing skips clone size in some rows; elsewhere it reads once, few, many or a size class.

D: -
size: -
J: TRBJ1-3
V: TRBV11-3
CDR3: CASSTNYLLAGNTGNTIYF
DNA: TGTGCCAGCAGCACCAACTACCTTCTGGCAGGGAATACTGGAAACACCATATATTTT

D: -
size: few
J: TRBJ2-7
V: TRBV25-1
CDR3: CASSEQGRDEQYF
DNA: TGTGCCAGCAGTGAACAGGGGCGGGACGAGCAGTACTTC

D: -
size: -
J: TRBJ2-5
V: TRBV9
CDR3: CASSVSTTQETQYF
DNA: TGTGCCAGCAGCGTATCCACTACACAAGAGACCCAGTACTTC

D: TRBD1
size: -
J: TRBJ1-2
V: TRBV20-1
CDR3: CSAYPGQGYTF
DNA: TGCAGTGCTTACCCGGGACAGGGCTACACCTTC

D: -
size: -
J: TRBJ2-3
V: TRBV5-1
CDR3: CASSFNGGITDTQYF
DNA: TGCGCCAGCAGCTTTAACGGAGGAATCACAGATACGCAGTATTTT

D: TRBD1
size: -
J: TRBJ1-3
V: TRBV19
CDR3: CASSTGTGLGNTIYF
DNA: TGTGCCAGTAGTACCGGGACAGGGCTTGGAAACACCATATATTTT

D: -
size: -
J: TRBJ1-3
V: TRBV5-6
CDR3: CASSLLNTIYF
DNA: TGTGCCAGCAGCTTGCTGAACACCATATATTTT

D: -
size: -
J: TRBJ1-2
V: TRBV25-1
CDR3: CASTPADINYGYTF
DNA: TGTGCCAGCACCCCCGCAGACATTAACTATGGCTACACCTTC

D: -
size: once
J: TRBJ1-3
V: TRBV6-1
CDR3: CASSESGFNSGNTIYF
DNA: TGTGCCAGCAGTGAATCGGGGTTTAACTCTGGAAACACCATATATTTT

D: TRBD2
size: -
J: TRBJ2-1
V: TRBV4-1
CDR3: CASSLALAGRSYNEQFF
DNA: TGCGCCAGCAGCCTCGCTCTAGCGGGGCGCTCCTACAATGAGCAGTTCTTC

D: -
size: -
J: TRBJ2-3
V: TRBV14
CDR3: CASSLPTDTQYF
DNA: TGTGCCAGCAGCCTTCCGACAGATACGCAGTATTTT

D: -
size: -
J: TRBJ2-7
V: TRBV9
CDR3: CASSEGTGSYEQYF
DNA: TGTGCCAGCAGCGAGGGGACTGGCTCCTACGAGCAGTACTTC

D: TRBD2
size: -
J: TRBJ2-3
V: TRBV7-2
CDR3: CASSLGASGTDTQYF
DNA: TGTGCCAGCAGCTTAGGGGCTAGCGGGACAGATACGCAGTATTTT

D: -
size: -
J: TRBJ1-1
V: TRBV9
CDR3: CASSLGTWPFF
DNA: TGTGCCAGCAGCCTGGGGACATGGCCTTTCTTT

D: TRBD1
size: -
J: TRBJ2-7
V: TRBV5-1
CDR3: CASSLGLGTGKYEQYF
DNA: TGCGCCAGCAGCTTGGGGCTGGGGACAGGGAAATACGAGCAGTACTTC

D: -
size: -
J: TRBJ2-2
V: TRBV6-1
CDR3: CASRGHNTGELFF
DNA: TGTGCCAGCAGGGGGCATAACACCGGGGAGCTGTTTTTT

D: -
size: -
J: TRBJ1-3
V: TRBV10-1
CDR3: CASRGSPGISGNTIYF
DNA: TGCGCCAGCAGAGGAAGTCCAGGGATCTCTGGAAACACCATATATTTT

D: TRBD2
size: -
J: TRBJ2-3
V: TRBV9
CDR3: CASSPGTSGSFDTQYF
DNA: TGTGCCAGCAGCCCAGGGACTAGCGGGAGTTTCGATACGCAGTATTTT

D: TRBD1
size: -
J: TRBJ1-5
V: TRBV7-8
CDR3: CASSPGDSYNQPQHF
DNA: TGTGCCAGCAGCCCAGGGGACAGTTACAATCAGCCCCAGCATTTT

D: TRBD1
size: -
J: TRBJ1-5
V: TRBV2
CDR3: CASSGGQGGHQPQHF
DNA: TGTGCCAGCAGTGGAGGACAGGGAGGTCATCAGCCCCAGCATTTT

D: -
size: once
J: TRBJ1-5
V: TRBV12-1
CDR3: CASSLVASNQPQHF
DNA: TGTGCCAGCAGCCTTGTAGCCTCCAATCAGCCCCAGCATTTT

D: -
size: -
J: TRBJ1-1
V: TRBV7-7
CDR3: CASSLAMGAAEAFF
DNA: TGTGCTAGCAGCTTAGCGATGGGGGCAGCTGAAGCTTTCTTT

D: TRBD2
size: -
J: TRBJ2-7
V: TRBV6-5
CDR3: CASSLLAGEFYEQYF
DNA: TGTGCCAGCAGTCTTCTAGCGGGAGAATTCTACGAGCAGTACTTC

D: TRBD2
size: -
J: TRBJ2-3
V: TRBV2
CDR3: CASRLAGGLDTQYF
DNA: TGTGCCAGTAGACTAGCGGGAGGTCTAGATACGCAGTATTTT

D: -
size: -
J: TRBJ2-7
V: TRBV29-1
CDR3: CSVDGQGRYEQYF
DNA: TGCAGCGTTGATGGGCAGGGTAGGTACGAGCAGTACTTC

D: -
size: -
J: TRBJ2-7
V: TRBV5-1
CDR3: CASSLEAAGEQYF
DNA: TGCGCCAGCAGCTTGGAAGCCGCGGGGGAGCAGTACTTC

D: -
size: -
J: TRBJ1-1
V: TRBV9
CDR3: CASSVSLMNTEAFF
DNA: TGTGCCAGCAGCGTTTCACTAATGAACACTGAAGCTTTCTTT

D: TRBD2
size: -
J: TRBJ2-1
V: TRBV5-1
CDR3: CASSLGGGRDNEQFF
DNA: TGCGCCAGCAGCTTGGGGGGCGGGAGGGACAATGAGCAGTTCTTC

D: TRBD1
size: -
J: TRBJ1-2
V: TRBV10-2
CDR3: CASMGQDYGYTF
DNA: TGCGCCAGCATGGGACAGGACTATGGCTACACCTTC

D: -
size: -
J: TRBJ2-5
V: TRBV19
CDR3: CASSRRLASPQETQYF
DNA: TGTGCCAGTAGTCGTCGCCTAGCGAGTCCCCAAGAGACCCAGTACTTC

D: -
size: -
J: TRBJ1-1
V: TRBV6-5
CDR3: CASRLTGNAEAFF
DNA: TGTGCCAGCAGATTAACAGGGAACGCTGAAGCTTTCTTT

D: -
size: -
J: TRBJ1-2
V: TRBV7-2
CDR3: CASSLDNRTSYGYTF
DNA: TGTGCCAGCAGCTTAGATAACAGGACCTCTTATGGCTACACCTTC

D: TRBD2
size: -
J: TRBJ2-5
V: TRBV5-1
CDR3: CASSLVGTSGGSETQYF
DNA: TGCGCCAGCAGCTTGGTAGGGACTAGCGGGGGGTCGGAGACCCAGTACTTC

D: TRBD1
size: -
J: TRBJ2-7
V: TRBV7-2
CDR3: CASSLTLGTGALYEQYF
DNA: TGTGCCAGCAGCTTGACTCTAGGTACAGGGGCCCTCTACGAGCAGTACTTC

D: TRBD2
size: -
J: TRBJ2-3
V: TRBV7-2
CDR3: CASSLQRERTDTQYF
DNA: TGTGCCAGCAGCTTACAGCGGGAGAGGACAGATACGCAGTATTTT

D: -
size: -
J: TRBJ1-3
V: TRBV4-3
CDR3: CASSQGPGSGNTIYF
DNA: TGCGCCAGCAGCCAAGGCCCAGGCTCTGGAAACACCATATATTTT

D: TRBD2
size: -
J: TRBJ2-1
V: TRBV30
CDR3: CAWSLTSGEQFF
DNA: TGTGCCTGGAGTTTGACTAGCGGGGAGCAGTTCTTC

D: -
size: -
J: TRBJ2-7
V: TRBV12-1
CDR3: CASSLSREQYF
DNA: TGTGCCAGCAGCTTAAGTCGGGAGCAGTACTTC

D: TRBD2
size: -
J: TRBJ2-1
V: TRBV2
CDR3: CASRGLVAYNEQFF
DNA: TGTGCCAGCAGGGGACTAGTAGCCTACAATGAGCAGTTCTTC

D: -
size: -
J: TRBJ2-1
V: TRBV10-1
CDR3: CASSRREAGEQFF
DNA: TGCGCCAGCAGTAGGAGGGAGGCTGGAGAGCAGTTCTTC

D: TRBD2
size: -
J: TRBJ2-3
V: TRBV4-1
CDR3: CASSQDSSGRRTDTQYF
DNA: TGCGCCAGCAGCCAAGATTCTAGCGGGAGAAGGACAGATACGCAGTATTTT

D: -
size: -
J: TRBJ1-2
V: TRBV6-6
CDR3: CASSYSRGDGYTF
DNA: TGTGCCAGCAGTTACTCGAGAGGCGATGGCTACACCTTC

D: -
size: -
J: TRBJ2-1
V: TRBV9
CDR3: CASSEGPGLLYNEQFF
DNA: TGTGCCAGCAGCGAAGGCCCGGGACTTCTCTACAATGAGCAGTTCTTC

D: -
size: -
J: TRBJ2-7
V: TRBV5-4
CDR3: CASSRGSTYEQYF
DNA: TGTGCCAGCAGCCGGGGGAGTACGTACGAGCAGTACTTC

D: -
size: once
J: TRBJ2-1
V: TRBV28
CDR3: CASSLSFSGHNEQFF
DNA: TGTGCCAGCAGTCTATCTTTCAGCGGTCACAATGAGCAGTTCTTC

D: TRBD2
size: -
J: TRBJ2-2
V: TRBV7-2
CDR3: CASSLSGLALSEELFF
DNA: TGTGCCAGCAGCTTATCAGGACTAGCGTTATCCGAGGAGCTGTTTTTT

D: TRBD1
size: -
J: TRBJ2-7
V: TRBV7-2
CDR3: CASSRDRSYEQYF
DNA: TGTGCCAGCAGCCGGGACAGATCCTACGAGCAGTACTTC

D: TRBD1
size: -
J: TRBJ1-1
V: TRBV4-1
CDR3: CASSQGPGQAEAFF
DNA: TGCGCCAGCAGCCAAGGCCCGGGACAGGCTGAAGCTTTCTTT